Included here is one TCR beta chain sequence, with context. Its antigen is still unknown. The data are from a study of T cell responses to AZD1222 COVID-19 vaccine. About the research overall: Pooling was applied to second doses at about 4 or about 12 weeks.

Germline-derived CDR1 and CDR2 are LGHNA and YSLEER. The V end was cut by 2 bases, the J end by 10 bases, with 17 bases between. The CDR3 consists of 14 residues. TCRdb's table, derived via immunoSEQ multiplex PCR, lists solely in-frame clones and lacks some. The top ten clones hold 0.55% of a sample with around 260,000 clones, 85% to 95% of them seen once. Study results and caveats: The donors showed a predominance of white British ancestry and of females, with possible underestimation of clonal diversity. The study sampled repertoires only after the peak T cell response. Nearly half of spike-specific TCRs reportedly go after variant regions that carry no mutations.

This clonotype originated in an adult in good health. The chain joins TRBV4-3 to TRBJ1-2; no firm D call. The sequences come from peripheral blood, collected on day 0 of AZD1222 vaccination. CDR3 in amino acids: CASSQLTRTGDYTF. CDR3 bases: TGCGCCAGCAGCCAATTGACACGGACCGGCGACTACACCTTC.